This passage covers 8 T cell receptor beta chains from one sample sequenced in a study of blood T cell repertoires in COVID-19. Only in-frame clones appear in the TCRdb table, and some are missing; sequencing was by immunoSEQ multiplex PCR. The sample carries about 70,000 clones, 88% recorded once. The sequenced sample consisted of peripheral blood. Receptors were obtained from a woman aged 70-85 years with acute or convalescent COVID-19.

The genes are TRBV3-1 (or the pseudogene TRBV3-2) and TRBJ1-1; perhaps TRBD1 as D (6 bases). V was clipped by 4 bases and J by 5 bases, with 17 bases between them. The CDR3 sequence is 15 residues long. The V gene's germline CDR1 is LGHDT and CDR2 YNNKEL (reference sequence). This CDR3 reads CASSRSRGAGTEAFF. The DNA for the CDR3 is TGTGCCAGCAGCCGTTCTCGGGGGGCCGGGACTGAAGCTTTCTTT.

The CDR3 sequence: CAWSVRRLGQGANSPLHF. The CDR3 DNA reads TGTGCCTGGAGTGTACGAAGATTGGGGCAGGGGGCCAATTCACCCCTCCACTTT. V gene TRBV30 combines with J gene TRBJ1-6, with TRBD1 identical over 8 bases. Germline V lookup: CDR1 GTSNPN, CDR2 SVGIG (reference sequence). V trimming: 0 bases; J trimming: 7 bases; junction bases outside the gene matches: 14. The length of the CDR3 is 18 residues.

CDR3 loop: CASSRGGPSDTQYF. The CDR3 DNA reads as TGTGCCAGCAGCCGAGGCGGGCCCTCAGATACGCAGTATTTT. The J gene is TRBJ2-3, the V gene TRBV3-1 (or the pseudogene TRBV3-2); D is possibly TRBD2 (5 bases). CDR3 length: 14 amino acids. The germline CDR1 and CDR2 sequences are LGHDT and YNNKEL (reference sequence). V lost 4 bases and J lost 4, with 12 bases in between.

This chain's CDR3 is CSADGSSGGPHQETQYF. CDR3 DNA sequence: TGCAGCGCCGACGGGTCTAGCGGGGGGCCTCACCAAGAGACCCAGTACTTC. This chain uses TRBV29-1 with TRBJ2-5; 11 bases map to TRBD2. V was pared by 7 bases and J by 0 bases, with 13 bases of the junction left unmatched. Germline V gene data show CDR1 as SQVTM and CDR2 as ANQGSEA. The CDR3 contains 17 residues. Supplemented by reference TRBV29-1 and TRBJ2-5, the full variable domain reads SAVISQKPSRDICQRGTSLTIQCQVDSQVTMMFWYRQQPGQSLTLIATANQGSEATYESGFVIDKFPISRPNLTFSTLTVSNMSPEDSSIYLCSADGSSGGPHQETQYFGPGTRLLVL.

This chain connects TRBV10-3 to TRBJ1-2; 7 nucleotides align to TRBD1. J gave up 4 bases and V 11 bases, and 13 bases lay outside the gene matches. From germline, CDR1 is ENHRY and CDR2 SYGVKD. The CDR3 is made up of 14 amino acids. CDR3 protein: CASWGQSPGYGYTF. The CDR3 DNA reads as TGTGCCTCTTGGGGACAGAGCCCCGGCTATGGCTACACCTTC.

The chain is built from TRBV5-1 and TRBJ1-6; 8 bases are a match to TRBD1. V trimming: 5 bases; J trimming: 14 bases; junction bases outside the gene matches: 12. CDR3 length: 14 amino acids. Germline values: CDR1 SGHRS, CDR2 YFSETQ. The CDR3 here is CASSFTGGVGSLHF. CDR3 bases: TGCGCCAGCAGTTTTACAGGGGGTGTGGGGTCCCTCCACTTT.

V usage is TRBV24-1 and J usage is TRBJ2-1; 9 nucleotides line up with TRBD1. J was trimmed by 2 bases and V by 5 bases; bases with no gene match: 15. This CDR3 region has 19 residues. Germline CDR1 is KGHDR and CDR2 is SFDVKD. The CDR3 nucleotides are TGTGCCACCAGTGCCCCGGGACAGGGTTCTCCCAGCACCTACAATGAGCAGTTCTTC. This gives the protein CATSAPGQGSPSTYNEQFF.

V is TRBV19 and J is TRBJ1-2; 10 positions agree with TRBD1. Trimming took 3 bases from V and 4 from J; bases not matched to a gene: 2. CDR1 and CDR2 (germline): LNHDA, SQIVND (reference sequence). The CDR3 has 14 residues. The CDR3: CASSIRDRGYGYTF. In nucleotides, the CDR3 is TGTGCCAGTAGTATCCGGGACAGGGGCTATGGCTACACCTTC.